The subject of this entry is one T cell receptor beta chain. Its antigen remains unknown. This specimen belongs to a study of PD-1 blockade in classical Hodgkin lymphoma. As for the study in general: Patients received nivolumab 3 mg/kg intravenously every 2 weeks. Notes on the study in general: Newly diagnosed patients had diversity similar to the baseline diversity of complete responders. The authors have not defined what causes the repertoire differences, possibly disease activity or prior therapy.

Here immunoSEQ multiplex PCR was the method, and the copy in TCRdb shows in-frame clones only, minus some. Among about 90,000 clones listed, about nine tenths were seen once. Time point denoted: cycle 4 day 1 (C4D1), after 6 weeks of nivolumab. Every one of the patients relapsed after autologous stem cell transplantation (brentuximab vedotin exposure was variable). The best responses consisted of complete response, partial response or progressive disease. Trimming cost V 5 bases and J 1 base; bases outside gene matches: 2. The CDR3 is made up of 14 amino acids. CDR1 and CDR2 (germline): SGHAT, FQDESV (reference sequence).

This material consisted of peripheral blood mononuclear cells (PBMCs), taken before the fourth cycle of nivolumab. The V call is TRBV11-1, the J call TRBJ1-1, with TRBD1 matching 9 bases. The TCR was taken from a human donor with classical Hodgkin lymphoma. CDR3 protein: CASSPDRGNTEAFF. Written as DNA, the CDR3 is TGTGCCAGCAGCCCGGACAGGGGGAACACTGAAGCTTTCTTT.